The rows below give T cell receptor beta chains drawn from one sample of a study of OX40 agonist ivuxolimab in advanced cancers. Generated by immunoSEQ multiplex PCR, the TCRdb table keeps only in-frame clones and is missing some. Here the sample spans roughly 45,000 clones, approximately 86% being singletons. The source material was CD4+ or CD8+ T cells sorted from blood, sampled in a trial of the OX40 agonist ivuxolimab. These TCRs come from an adult with an advanced solid tumor such as melanoma, head and neck, liver or kidney cancer. Each CDR3 is given with its conserved first and last residue. The D gene is left open where the match is weak. Clone size is stated in some rows and not others, as once, few, many or a class when expanded.

CDR3aa | CDR3nt | j_gene | d_gene | abundance | v_gene
CASSSLSGGSNEQFF | TGTGCCAGCAGCTCTCTTAGTGGGGGGAGCAATGAGCAGTTCTTC | TRBJ2-1 | - | - | TRBV7-3
CASSLLSGTTELFF | TGTGCCAGCAGCTTATTAAGCGGGACCACGGAGCTGTTTTTT | TRBJ2-2 | TRBD2 | - | TRBV7-9
CASNSAYFSSGANVLTF | TGCGCCAGCAACTCCGCTTATTTTAGTTCTGGGGCCAACGTCCTGACTTTC | TRBJ2-6 | - | - | TRBV4-1
CASRGREREKLFF | TGTGCCAGCAGGGGGAGGGAGCGGGAAAAACTGTTTTTT | TRBJ1-4 | - | - | TRBV2
CSVDGTSGYSTDTQYF | TGCAGCGTTGATGGGACTAGCGGGTATAGCACAGATACGCAGTATTTT | TRBJ2-3 | TRBD2 | - | TRBV29-1
CASKAGAGNEQYF | TGTGCCAGCAAGGCGGGGGCTGGGAACGAGCAGTACTTC | TRBJ2-7 | - | once | TRBV2
CASSKGGTANSPLHF | TGTGCCAGCAGCAAAGGCGGGACAGCCAATTCACCCCTCCACTTT | TRBJ1-6 | - | - | TRBV21-1
CASSHSGPESLQFF | TGTGCCAGCAGCCACTCCGGACCTGAGAGTCTCCAGTTCTTC | TRBJ2-1 | - | - | TRBV14
CASSYVGRGAYEQYF | TGTGCCAGCAGTTACGTAGGGAGGGGGGCGTACGAGCAGTACTTC | TRBJ2-7 | - | - | TRBV6-5
CASSFVGGEDNEQFF | TGTGCCAGCAGCTTTGTAGGGGGTGAAGACAATGAGCAGTTCTTC | TRBJ2-1 | - | - | TRBV11-3
CAGETDPDSGNTIYF | TGTGCCGGAGAGACAGACCCTGACTCTGGAAACACCATATATTTT | TRBJ1-3 | - | - | TRBV6-1